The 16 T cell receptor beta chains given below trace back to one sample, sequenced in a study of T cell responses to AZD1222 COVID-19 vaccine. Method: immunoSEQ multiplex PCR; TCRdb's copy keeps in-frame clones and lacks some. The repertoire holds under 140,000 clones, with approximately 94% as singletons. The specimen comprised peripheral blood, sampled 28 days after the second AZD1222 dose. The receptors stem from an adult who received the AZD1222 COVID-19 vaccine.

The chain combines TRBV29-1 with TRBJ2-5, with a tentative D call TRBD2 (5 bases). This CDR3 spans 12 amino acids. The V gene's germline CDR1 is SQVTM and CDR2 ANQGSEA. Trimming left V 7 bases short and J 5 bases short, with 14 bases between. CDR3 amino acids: CSGEMGVETQYF. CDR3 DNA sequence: TGCAGCGGGGAAATGGGAGTGGAGACCCAGTACTTC.

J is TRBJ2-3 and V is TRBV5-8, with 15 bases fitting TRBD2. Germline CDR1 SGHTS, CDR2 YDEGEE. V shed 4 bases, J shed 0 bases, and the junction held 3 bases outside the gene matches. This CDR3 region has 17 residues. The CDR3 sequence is CASSVGLAGGSTDTQYF. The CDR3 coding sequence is TGTGCCAGCAGCGTGGGACTAGCGGGAGGCAGCACAGATACGCAGTATTTT.

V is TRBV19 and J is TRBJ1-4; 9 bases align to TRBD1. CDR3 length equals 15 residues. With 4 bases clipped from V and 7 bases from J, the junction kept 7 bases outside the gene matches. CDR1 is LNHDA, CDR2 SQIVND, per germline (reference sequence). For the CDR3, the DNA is TGTGCCAGTAGTAGGGACAGGGATAGGGGTGAAAAACTGTTTTTT. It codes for CASSRDRDRGEKLFF.

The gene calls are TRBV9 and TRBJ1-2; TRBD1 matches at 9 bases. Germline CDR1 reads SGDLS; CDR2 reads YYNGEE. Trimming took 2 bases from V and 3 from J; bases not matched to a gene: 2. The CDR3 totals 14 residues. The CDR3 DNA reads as TGTGCCAGCAGCGTTGACAGGGGGTACTATGGCTACACCTTC. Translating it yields CASSVDRGYYGYTF.

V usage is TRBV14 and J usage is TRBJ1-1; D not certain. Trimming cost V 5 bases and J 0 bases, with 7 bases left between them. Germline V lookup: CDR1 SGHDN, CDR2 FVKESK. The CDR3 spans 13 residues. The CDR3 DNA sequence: TGTGCCAGCAGCTACGAGATGAACACTGAAGCTTTCTTT. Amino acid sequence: CASSYEMNTEAFF.

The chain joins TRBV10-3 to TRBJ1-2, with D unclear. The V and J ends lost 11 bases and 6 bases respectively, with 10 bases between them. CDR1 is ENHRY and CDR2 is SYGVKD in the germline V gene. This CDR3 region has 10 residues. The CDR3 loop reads CASREDGYTF. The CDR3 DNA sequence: TGTGCCTCACGGGAAGATGGCTACACCTTC.

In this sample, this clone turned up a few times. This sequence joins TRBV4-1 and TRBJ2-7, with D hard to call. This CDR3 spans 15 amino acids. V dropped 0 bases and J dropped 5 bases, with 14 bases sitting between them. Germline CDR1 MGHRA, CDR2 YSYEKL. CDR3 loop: CASSQEGSSFNEQYF. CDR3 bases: TGCGCCAGCAGCCAAGAAGGTAGCTCATTTAACGAGCAGTACTTC.

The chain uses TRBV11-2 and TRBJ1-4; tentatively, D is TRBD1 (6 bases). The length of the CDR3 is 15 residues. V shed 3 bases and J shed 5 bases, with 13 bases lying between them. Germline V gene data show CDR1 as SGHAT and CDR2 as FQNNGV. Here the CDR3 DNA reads TGTGCCAGCAGCTTGCTGGCAGGGGTAAATGAAAAACTGTTTTTT. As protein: CASSLLAGVNEKLFF. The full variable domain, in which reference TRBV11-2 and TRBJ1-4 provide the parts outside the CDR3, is EAGVAQSPRYKIIEKRQSVAFWCNPISGHATLYWYQQILGQGPKLLIQFQNNGVVDDSQLPKDRFSAERLKGVDSTLKIQPAKLEDSAVYLCASSLLAGVNEKLFFGSGTQLSVL.

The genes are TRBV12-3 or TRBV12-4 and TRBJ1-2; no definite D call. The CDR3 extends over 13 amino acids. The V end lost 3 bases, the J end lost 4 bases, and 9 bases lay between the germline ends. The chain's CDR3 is CASSLAESYGYTF. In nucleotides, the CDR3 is TGTGCCAGCAGTTTGGCAGAGAGCTATGGCTACACCTTC.

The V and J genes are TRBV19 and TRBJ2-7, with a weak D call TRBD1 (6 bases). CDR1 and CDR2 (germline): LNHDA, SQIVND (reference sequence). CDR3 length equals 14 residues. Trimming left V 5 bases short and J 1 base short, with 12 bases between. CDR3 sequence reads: CASSLTGNSYEQYF. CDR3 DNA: TGTGCCAGTAGTTTAACAGGGAATTCCTACGAGCAGTACTTC.

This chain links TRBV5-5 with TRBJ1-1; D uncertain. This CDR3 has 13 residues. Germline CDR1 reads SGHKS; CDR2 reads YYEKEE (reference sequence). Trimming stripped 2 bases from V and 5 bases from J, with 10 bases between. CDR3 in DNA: TGTGCCAGCAGCTTTCGTCCGGATACTGAAGCTTTCTTT. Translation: CASSFRPDTEAFF.

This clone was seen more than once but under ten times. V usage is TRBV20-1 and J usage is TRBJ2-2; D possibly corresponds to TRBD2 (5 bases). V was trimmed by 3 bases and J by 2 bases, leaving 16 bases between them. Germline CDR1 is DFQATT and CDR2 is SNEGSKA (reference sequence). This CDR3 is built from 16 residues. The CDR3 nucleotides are TGCAGTGCTAGTCCTCCCGGGCGGGTAAACACCGGGGAGCTGTTTTTT. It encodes CSASPPGRVNTGELFF.

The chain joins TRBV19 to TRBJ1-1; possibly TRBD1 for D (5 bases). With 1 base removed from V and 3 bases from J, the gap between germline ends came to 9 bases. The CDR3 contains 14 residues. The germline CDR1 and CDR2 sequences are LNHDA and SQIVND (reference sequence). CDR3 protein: CASSIGDLYTEAFF. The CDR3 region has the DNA TGTGCCAGTAGTATAGGGGACCTTTACACTGAAGCTTTCTTT.

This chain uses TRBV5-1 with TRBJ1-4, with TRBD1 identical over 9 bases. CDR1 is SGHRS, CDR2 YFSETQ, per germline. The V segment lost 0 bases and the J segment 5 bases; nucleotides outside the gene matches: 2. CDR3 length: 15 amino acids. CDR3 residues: CASSLGGQGNEKLFF. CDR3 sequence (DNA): TGCGCCAGCAGCTTGGGGGGACAGGGCAATGAAAAACTGTTTTTT.

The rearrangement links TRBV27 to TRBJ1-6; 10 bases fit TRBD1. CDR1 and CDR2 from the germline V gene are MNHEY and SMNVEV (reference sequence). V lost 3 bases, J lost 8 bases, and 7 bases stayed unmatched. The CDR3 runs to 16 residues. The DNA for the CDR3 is TGTGCCAGCAGTTTGCGGCGACAGGGGGCTTATTCACCCCTCCACTTT. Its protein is CASSLRRQGAYSPLHF.

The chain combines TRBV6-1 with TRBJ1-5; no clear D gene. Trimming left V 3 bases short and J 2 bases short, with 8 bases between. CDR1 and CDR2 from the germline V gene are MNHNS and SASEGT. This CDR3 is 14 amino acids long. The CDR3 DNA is TGTGCCAGCAGTGATCGGCTCGGCAATCAGCCCCAGCATTTT. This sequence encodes CASSDRLGNQPQHF.